One and the same sample provided the 16 T cell receptor beta chains below, sequenced in a study of cytomegalovirus exposure and HLA in healthy donors. The PCR used 60 Vbeta and 13 Jbeta primers. Here immunoSEQ multiplex PCR was the method, and the copy in TCRdb shows in-frame clones only, minus some. This table has 170,000 or so clones, around four fifths appearing once. The source material was PBMCs. All receptors derive from a woman aged 25 to 39 in good health and CMV-seropositive.

The chain links TRBV27 to TRBJ1-2; possibly TRBD1 for D (6 bases). V gave up 5 bases and J gave up 3 bases, with 10 bases separating them. CDR1 and CDR2 from the germline V gene are MNHEY and SMNVEV (reference sequence). The CDR3 extends over 13 amino acids. CDR3 protein: CASSRGGDYGYTF. DNA for the CDR3: TGTGCCAGCAGTAGGGGGGGCGACTATGGCTACACCTTC.

This clone has a single count. This chain's CDR3 is CASSPSRDRNEQFF. CDR3 sequence (DNA): TGTGCCAGCAGCCCATCCCGGGACAGGAATGAGCAGTTCTTC. The gene calls are TRBV13 and TRBJ2-1, with TRBD1 identical over 8 bases. The CDR3 runs 14 residues. Trimming took 5 bases from V and 7 from J; bases not matched to a gene: 7. Germline V lookup: CDR1 PRHDT, CDR2 FYEKMQ (reference sequence).

The table lists this clone with a few counts. The CDR3 nucleotides are TGTGCCAGCAGCTCTCGACAGGCCGAGGGCTACACCTTC. This translates into CASSSRQAEGYTF. The V gene is TRBV5-6, the J gene TRBJ1-2; maybe TRBD1 (6 bases). CDR1 and CDR2 from the germline V gene are SGHDT and YYEEEE. The V gene lost 3 bases and the J gene lost 8 bases, with 14 bases spanning the gap. CDR3 length: 13 amino acids.

V usage is TRBV13 and J usage is TRBJ2-7; 11 bases agree with TRBD2. The junction had 0 bases not matched to a gene; V was cut back by 2 bases and J by 6 bases. Looked up from germline, CDR1 is PRHDT and CDR2 is FYEKMQ (reference sequence). The CDR3 loop spans 13 amino acids. DNA for the CDR3: TGTGCCAGCAGCTTACTAGCGGGAGGCGAGCAGTACTTC. Translating it yields CASSLLAGGEQYF.

This clone turned up a few times. This chain connects TRBV2 to TRBJ2-2; TRBD1 might be the D (6 bases). The germline CDR1 and CDR2 sequences are SNHLY and FYNNEI. Trimming cost V 4 bases and J 4 bases, with 10 bases left between them. The CDR3 runs 14 residues. The CDR3 sequence: CASSGQVSTGELFF. The CDR3 coding sequence is TGTGCCAGCAGTGGACAGGTTAGCACCGGGGAGCTGTTTTTT.

V and J are TRBV19 and TRBJ2-7; D is possibly TRBD1 (7 bases). The CDR3 is made up of 13 amino acids. The germline V and J ends were trimmed by 8 bases and 4 bases, with 15 bases remaining between them. CDR1 and CDR2 (germline): LNHDA, SQIVND (reference sequence). The CDR3 DNA is TGTGCCAGTGGCAGACAGGGAGGATACGAGCAGTACTTC. It codes for CASGRQGGYEQYF.

This chain connects TRBV5-6 to TRBJ1-5; D gene ambiguous. Per germline, CDR1 SGHDT and CDR2 YYEEEE. This CDR3 has 15 amino acids. The V end was cut by 4 bases, the J end by 1 base, with 12 bases between. The CDR3 nucleotides are TGTGCCAGCAGCCGGGGTCGCAAAAGCAATCAGCCCCAGCATTTT. Translated: CASSRGRKSNQPQHF.

The chain recombines TRBV5-1 with TRBJ2-7; TRBD2 matches at 9 bases. Trimming took 0 bases from V and 5 from J; bases not matched to a gene: 6. In germline, CDR1 is SGHRS, CDR2 YFSETQ. This CDR3 comprises 15 residues. The chain's CDR3 is CASSLGAGGPNEQYF. The CDR3 bases are TGCGCCAGCAGCTTGGGGGCGGGAGGGCCGAACGAGCAGTACTTC.

CDR3 sequence reads: CTSSQGTSGRFYEQYF. DNA for the CDR3: TGCACCAGCAGCCAAGGGACTAGCGGGAGGTTCTACGAGCAGTACTTC. The V gene is TRBV1, the J gene TRBJ2-7; the table's D call, TRBD2, was not checked against the DNA. TRBV1 is marked as a pseudogene. This CDR3 spans 16 amino acids.

In nucleotides, the CDR3 is TGTGCCAGCAGCTTAGGGGACAGGGATAAGAATGAGCAGTTCTTC. It is translated as CASSLGDRDKNEQFF. This sequence joins TRBV7-9 and TRBJ2-1; 9 nucleotides agree with TRBD1. J lost 7 bases, V lost 1 base, and 5 bases had no gene match. CDR3 size: 15 residues. Germline values: CDR1 SEHNR, CDR2 FQNEAQ (reference sequence).

This clone was detected only once. The V and J genes are TRBV4-1 and TRBJ2-5; D not resolved. V lost 1 base and J 2 bases, leaving 8 bases between the germline ends. The germline V gene encodes CDR1 MGHRA and CDR2 YSYEKL. The CDR3 length is 14 residues. The CDR3 is CASSQGPSQETQYF. The CDR3 DNA is TGCGCCAGCAGCCAAGGGCCTAGTCAAGAGACCCAGTACTTC.

The J gene is TRBJ2-6, the V gene TRBV18, with TRBD1 identical over 8 bases. Germline CDR1 and CDR2: KGHSH and LQKENI. The CDR3 is 19 amino acids. With 2 bases clipped from V and 4 bases from J, the junction kept 13 bases outside the gene matches. CDR3 loop: CASSPYAGGVPSGANVLTF. Written as DNA, the CDR3 is TGTGCCAGCTCACCATACGCAGGGGGCGTCCCGTCCGGGGCCAACGTCCTGACTTTC.

The rearrangement uses TRBV6-6 and TRBJ1-1; unclear D gene. Between the trimmed V and J ends, which lost 0 bases and 1 base, there was a span of 12 bases. From germline, CDR1 is MNHNY and CDR2 SVGAGI (reference sequence). The CDR3 loop spans 16 amino acids. The CDR3 DNA reads as TGTGCCAGCAGTTACTCGATCCTTCAGGAGAACACTGAAGCTTTCTTT. Amino acids: CASSYSILQENTEAFF.

This clone occurred a few times. The genes are TRBV28 and TRBJ2-7; D remains ambiguous. The CDR3 runs to 14 residues. V lost 2 bases and J 3 bases, leaving 11 bases between the germline ends. Per the germline V gene, CDR1 is MDHEN and CDR2 is SYDVKM. CDR3 nucleotide sequence: TGTGCCAGCAGTTTAGGCGGAACTGACTACGAGCAGTACTTC. Translation: CASSLGGTDYEQYF.

The rearrangement joins TRBV6-6 to TRBJ2-7; possibly TRBD1 for D (5 bases). V was trimmed by 6 bases and J by 5 bases, leaving 14 bases between them. The CDR3 covers 13 residues. CDR1 MNHNY and CDR2 SVGAGI come from the germline V gene (reference sequence). CDR3 nucleotides: TGTGCCAGCAGGTCAGGGAATTTCAACGAGCAGTACTTC. Protein sequence: CASRSGNFNEQYF.

The rearrangement joins TRBV28 to TRBJ2-5; TRBD2 agrees at 12 bases. V shed 4 bases, J shed 3 bases, and the junction held 6 bases outside the gene matches. This CDR3 is 16 amino acids long. CDR1 MDHEN and CDR2 SYDVKM come from the germline V gene. Written as DNA, the CDR3 is TGTGCCAGCAGTTCCGGTGCTAGCGGGAGGGAAGAGACCCAGTACTTC. This codes for CASSSGASGREETQYF.